This TCR beta chain is from a study of shared clonotypes between healthy human individuals. The CDR3 has 14 residues. V lost 3 bases, J lost 2 bases, and 11 bases lay in between. Germline CDR1 reads SGDLS; CDR2 reads YYNGEE. It was CD45RO-negative cells, positively selected for CCR7, that made up naive CD8 cells, with terminally differentiated effector memory CD45RA+ cells excluded. The donors were adults (healthy and HIV-negative) with no recent acute infections or vaccinations. Only in-frame clones appear in the TCRdb table, and some are missing; sequencing was by immunoSEQ multiplex PCR. The sample lists some 2.1 million clones; around 93% were seen once.

The clonotype originates from a man younger than 35 in good health. Some clones in this sample may be carry-over from other donors' samples. Sequencing was done on a sample of naive CD8+ T cells from PBMCs. This chain links TRBV9 with TRBJ1-1; D might be TRBD1 (5 bases). The CDR3 DNA follows: TGTGCCAGCAGCGCAGGACGGGACAACACTGAAGCTTTCTTT. Amino acid sequence: CASSAGRDNTEAFF.